This T cell receptor (beta chain) was recorded in a study of T cells in Graves' hyperthyroidism and ophthalmopathy. The PBMCs studied were ones that came from around 10 ml fresh peripheral blood. Study results and limitations: Ophthalmopathy stood apart from stable hyperthyroidism in a 13 V-J model. The model identified upcoming ophthalmopathy a median about 7.1 months ahead of onset.

RNA transcripts provided the source from which TCR beta CDR3 regions were amplified. HTBI primers drove first-round RT-PCR of the TCR CDR3. TCRdb re-analysed the multiplex PCR reads in MiXCR, keeping a single row per CDR3 protein. The table lists 300,000 or so distinct CDR3 sequences, roughly 15% of them singletons. The table lists this clonotype with a few counts. Its antigen remains unknown. V was trimmed by 5 bases and J by 4 bases, leaving 3 bases between them. This CDR3 comprises 11 residues. Germline loops: CDR1 SQVTM, CDR2 ANQGSEA. This sequence joins TRBV29-1 and TRBJ2-6; no clear D. The sequenced sample consisted of blood. The receptor comes from a man aged 30 to 39 with Graves' hyperthyroidism. Here the CDR3 reads CSVLGANVLTF. CDR3 DNA sequence: TGCAGCGTTCTAGGGGCCAACGTCCTGACTTTC. The full variable domain, with the rest looked up from reference TRBV29-1 and TRBJ2-6, is SAVISQKPSRDICQRGTSLTIQCQVDSQVTMMFWYRQQPGQSLTLIATANQGSEATYESGFVIDKFPISRPNLTFSTLTVSNMSPEDSSIYLCSVLGANVLTFGAGSRLTVL.